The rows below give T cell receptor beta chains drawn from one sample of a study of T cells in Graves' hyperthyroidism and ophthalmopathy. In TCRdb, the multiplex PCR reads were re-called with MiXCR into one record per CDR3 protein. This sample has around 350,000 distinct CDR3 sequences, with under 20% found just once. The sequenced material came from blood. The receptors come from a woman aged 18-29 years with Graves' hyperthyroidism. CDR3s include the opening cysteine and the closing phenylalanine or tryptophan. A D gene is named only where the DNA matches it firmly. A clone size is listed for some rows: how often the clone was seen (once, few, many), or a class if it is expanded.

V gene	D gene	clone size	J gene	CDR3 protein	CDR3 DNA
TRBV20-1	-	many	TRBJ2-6	CSAIRPGSSGANVLTF	TGCAGTGCTATCCGCCCAGGGAGCTCTGGGGCCAACGTCCTGACTTTC
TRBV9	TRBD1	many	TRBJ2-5	CASSATGQYQETQYF	TGTGCCAGCAGCGCAACGGGACAGTACCAAGAGACCCAGTACTTC
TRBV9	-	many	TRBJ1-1	CASSEGVYTEAFF	TGTGCCAGCAGCGAGGGGGTTTACACTGAAGCTTTCTTT
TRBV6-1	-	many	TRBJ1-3	CASSALGGNTIYF	TGTGCCAGCAGTGCTCTGGGTGGAAACACCATATATTTT
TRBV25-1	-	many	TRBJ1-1	CASSNMKGYGTEAFF	TGTGCCAGCAGTAATATGAAGGGGTATGGCACTGAAGCTTTCTTT
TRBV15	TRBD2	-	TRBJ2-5	CATSKSSGGAETQYF	TGTGCCACCAGCAAGTCTAGCGGGGGGGCAGAGACCCAGTACTTC
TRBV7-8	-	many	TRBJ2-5	CASSFHFRWETQYF	TGTGCCAGCAGCTTCCACTTTCGTTGGGAGACCCAGTACTTC
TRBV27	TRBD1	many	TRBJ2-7	CASSFLGTGGNEQYF	TGTGCCAGCAGTTTCCTCGGGACAGGGGGCAACGAGCAGTACTTC
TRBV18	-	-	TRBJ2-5	CASSPGGGQETQYF	TGTGCCAGCTCCCCAGGAGGGGGTCAAGAGACCCAGTACTTC
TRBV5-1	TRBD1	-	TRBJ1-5	CASSLAGRGSTQHF	TGCGCCAGCAGCTTGGCAGGCAGGGGGTCTACCCAGCATTTT
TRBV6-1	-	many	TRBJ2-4	CAASPGLNIQYF	TGTGCCGCGTCCCCCGGGTTAAACATTCAGTACTTC
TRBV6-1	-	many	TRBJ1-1	CASSAPRALSMNTEAFF	TGTGCCAGCAGTGCACCCCGGGCCCTTTCCATGAACACTGAAGCTTTCTTT
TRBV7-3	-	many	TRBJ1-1	CASSAQGTNTEAFF	TGTGCCAGCAGCGCACAGGGCACGAACACTGAAGCTTTCTTT
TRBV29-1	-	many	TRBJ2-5	CSVAQGHRETQYF	TGCAGCGTTGCCCAGGGCCACCGGGAGACCCAGTACTTC
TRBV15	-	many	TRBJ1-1	CATSRDVGANTEAFF	TGTGCCACCAGCAGAGATGTTGGAGCGAACACTGAAGCTTTCTTT
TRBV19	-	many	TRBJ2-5	CASSKDWGETQYF	TGTGCCAGTAGTAAGGATTGGGGGGAGACCCAGTACTTC
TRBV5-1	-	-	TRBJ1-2	CASSLDTANYGYTF	TGCGCCAGCAGCTTGGACACGGCAAACTATGGCTACACCTTC
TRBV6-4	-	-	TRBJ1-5	CASSDGRADFYSNQPQHF	TGTGCCAGCAGTGACGGGAGGGCTGACTTCTATAGCAATCAGCCCCAGCATTTT
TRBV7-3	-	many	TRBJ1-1	CASSLYMNTEAFF	TGTGCCAGCAGCTTATACATGAACACTGAAGCTTTCTTT
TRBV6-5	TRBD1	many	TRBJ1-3	CASSYKGQESSGNTIYF	TGTGCCAGCAGTTATAAAGGACAGGAAAGCTCTGGAAACACCATATATTTT
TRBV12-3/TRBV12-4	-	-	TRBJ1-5	CASSFSRNNQPQHF	TGTGCCAGCAGTTTCTCGAGGAACAATCAGCCCCAGCATTTT
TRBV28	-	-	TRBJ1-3	CASFTFSGNTIYF	TGTGCCAGCTTTACCTTCTCTGGAAACACCATATATTTT
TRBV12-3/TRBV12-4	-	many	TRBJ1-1	CASTPGLVNTEAFF	TGTGCCAGCACTCCGGGGTTGGTGAACACTGAAGCTTTCTTT
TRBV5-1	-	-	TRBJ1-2	CASSLARGANYGYTF	TGCGCCAGCAGCTTGGCCAGAGGGGCTAACTATGGCTACACCTTC
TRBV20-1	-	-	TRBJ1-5	CSARGSPYSNQPPHF	TGCAGTGCGAGAGGCAGCCCTTATAGCAATCAGCCCCCGCATTTT
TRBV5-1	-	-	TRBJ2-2	CASSLSLSYGELFF	TGCGCCAGCAGCTTGAGTCTGAGTTATGGGGAGCTGTTTTTT
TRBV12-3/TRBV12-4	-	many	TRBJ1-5	CASGLFLGGANQPQHF	TGTGCCAGCGGACTCTTCCTGGGGGGTGCCAATCAGCCCCAGCATTTT
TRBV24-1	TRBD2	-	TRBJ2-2	CATSDFGLAGFTGELFF	TGTGCCACCAGTGATTTTGGTCTAGCGGGATTCACCGGGGAGCTGTTTTTT